The sequence of this TCR beta chain was determined in a study of blood T cell repertoires in COVID-19. Which cohort a participant joined came from the clinical history participants gave. Cohort 3 recovered donors had two negative PCRs, clearance, or symptom resolution. The assay was immunoSEQ multiplex PCR, and TCRdb's table has in-frame clones only and misses some. The data show 370,000 or so clones, around 87% seen once. This clonotype was sampled from a man aged 25 to 40 who had recovered from COVID-19. The sequencing sample was made of PBMCs or T cells enriched from blood (not recorded which).

The CDR3 DNA follows: TGTGCCAGCAGTCTCCTCCGGACAGGGAGAGGATACACTGAAGCTTTCTTT. Amino acid sequence: CASSLLRTGRGYTEAFF. The rearrangement joins TRBV27 to TRBJ1-1; 8 nucleotides align to TRBD1. V shed 5 bases and J 3 bases; nucleotides not matched to a gene: 14. Germline V gene lookup returns CDR1 MNHEY and CDR2 SMNVEV (reference sequence). The CDR3 is 17 residues long.